A few counts support the clone carrying this T cell receptor (beta chain). Its antigen is undetermined. These data belong to a study of T cells after yellow fever vaccination. Study-level background: Some fractions had low cell numbers, and these were prepared with SMART-Seq v4 Ultra Low Input. Study-level points and caveats: Abundant clonotypes from the bulk population could have been carried over as contaminants into FACS-sorted repertoires. Peak timing came faster in the weaker secondary response, day 5 versus 15. The CD4 and CD8 compartments had a small share of their clonotypes in common.

TCRdb redid the calling of the 5' RACE reads with MiXCR, one entry per CDR3 protein. Altogether 300,000 to 350,000 distinct CDR3 sequences are present, approximately 4% being singletons, with the ten largest covering about 24%. Trimming took 4 bases from V and 3 from J; bases not matched to a gene: 9. The CDR3 spans 16 residues. Germline CDR1 SGHRS, CDR2 YFSETQ. This TCR derives from a man aged 18 to 29 who received the YFV17D yellow fever vaccine. The genes are TRBV5-1 and TRBJ2-5; TRBD2 aligns across 10 bases. This specimen consisted of PBMCs, obtained 5 days after the yellow fever booster vaccination. The CDR3 loop is CASSLQDSGGKETQYF. The CDR3 DNA is TGCGCCAGCAGCCTGCAGGATAGCGGGGGGAAAGAGACCCAGTACTTC.